Below, 5 T cell receptor beta chains from the same sample are listed, as sequenced in a study of blood T cell repertoires in COVID-19. Method: immunoSEQ multiplex PCR; TCRdb's copy keeps in-frame clones and lacks some. The sample includes roughly 240,000 clones, almost 85% of them seen just once. The specimen sequenced was peripheral blood. These receptors came from a woman aged 80 or over with acute or convalescent COVID-19.

V usage is TRBV7-2 and J usage is TRBJ2-1, with a weak D call TRBD1 (6 bases). The germline V gene encodes CDR1 SGHTA and CDR2 FQGNSA. The V end was cut by 0 bases, the J end by 5 bases, with 17 bases between. CDR3 size: 17 residues. The chain's CDR3 is CASSLAGGGLTNNEQFF. CDR3 in DNA: TGTGCCAGCAGCTTAGCCGGTGGGGGCCTTACTAACAATGAGCAGTTCTTC.

V and J are TRBV28 and TRBJ1-2, with TRBD1 identical over 8 bases. Germline V gene lookup returns CDR1 MDHEN and CDR2 SYDVKM. V shed 5 bases and J 4 bases; nucleotides not matched to a gene: 6. CDR3 length equals 14 residues. The CDR3 protein is CASSPLGQGYGYTF. Written as DNA, the CDR3 is TGTGCCAGCAGTCCACTCGGACAGGGCTATGGCTACACCTTC.

This sequence joins TRBV20-1 and TRBJ2-5, with 12 bases aligning to TRBD2. Trimming took 3 bases from V and 2 from J; bases not matched to a gene: 7. This CDR3 is 16 amino acids long. Germline values: CDR1 DFQATT, CDR2 SNEGSKA (reference sequence). CDR3 in amino acids: CSASTGLAGLQETQYF. CDR3 in DNA: TGCAGTGCTAGTACGGGACTAGCGGGCTTACAAGAGACCCAGTACTTC.

The V call is TRBV24-1, the J call TRBJ2-1; TRBD2 matches at 8 bases. Unmatched junction bases numbered 4, after V lost 4 bases and J lost 3 bases. There are 15 residues in the CDR3. In germline, CDR1 is KGHDR, CDR2 SFDVKD. The CDR3 bases are TGTGCCACCAGTGAGGGACTAGATTTCTACAATGAGCAGTTCTTC. Translation: CATSEGLDFYNEQFF.

The chain joins TRBV6-5 to TRBJ2-3; the D gene is possibly TRBD2 (6 bases). This CDR3 is built from 16 residues. V was cut by 2 bases and J by 1 base, with 13 bases left in between. Germline loops: CDR1 MNHEY, CDR2 SVGAGI. CDR3 nucleotides: TGTGCCAGCAGTTACAAATGGGGCGGGGGCACAGATACGCAGTATTTT. Its protein is CASSYKWGGGTDTQYF.